This T cell receptor (beta chain) was captured by sequencing in a study of blood T cell repertoires in COVID-19. In the study overall: Samples taken during acute and convalescent COVID-19 were collected in the United States, Italy and Spain. In each case, the material was cDNA or gDNA derived from T cells, B-cell-depleted T cells, or PBMCs.

V lost 4 bases, J lost 0 bases, and 11 bases lay in between. There are 15 residues in the CDR3. Germline-derived CDR1 and CDR2 are SGHNT and YYREEE (reference sequence). Seattle patient enrollment occurred during active infection, with longitudinal follow-up thereafter. In the authors' workflow: Quantification of nucleated cells was approximated via reference gene primer amplification. Clones were read by immunoSEQ multiplex PCR, and TCRdb kept only the in-frame ones, dropping some. V, J and clone size are those of that table, while D and trimming were read from the DNA. The profile shows over 450,000 clones, 75% to 90% of them singletons.

The origin of this receptor is a man between 18 and 35 years old with COVID-19, enrolled during active disease. The sample taken for sequencing was peripheral blood. V gene TRBV5-4 combines with J gene TRBJ1-3; no clear D gene. The CDR3 nucleotides read TGTGCCAGCAGCACACCGGGGTTCTCTGGAAACACCATATATTTT. Amino acid sequence: CASSTPGFSGNTIYF.